This T cell receptor beta chain appears in the sequencing data of a study of blood T cell repertoires in COVID-19. A word on this clone: The junction and the germline gene differ at one end; a read error may be behind it.

The germline CDR1 and CDR2 sequences are MNHEY and SMNVEV (reference sequence). The CDR3 extends over 15 amino acids. Enrollees, about 18 to 89 years old, lived in 20 to 25 US areas. Repertoires were generated with immunoSEQ multiplex PCR, while TCRdb's copy carries only in-frame clones and drops some. Here the sample spans 150,000 or so clones, around 82% being singletons. Sequencing was performed on PBMCs or T cells enriched from blood (not recorded which). This clonotype was obtained from a man between 60 and 75 years old who had recovered from COVID-19. This chain connects TRBV27 to TRBJ2-1; TRBD2 agrees at 10 bases. The chain's CDR3 is CASSLSSGSLNEQFF. The CDR3 region has the DNA TGTGCCAGCAGCTTATCTAGCGGGAGCTTGAATGAGCAGTTCTTC.